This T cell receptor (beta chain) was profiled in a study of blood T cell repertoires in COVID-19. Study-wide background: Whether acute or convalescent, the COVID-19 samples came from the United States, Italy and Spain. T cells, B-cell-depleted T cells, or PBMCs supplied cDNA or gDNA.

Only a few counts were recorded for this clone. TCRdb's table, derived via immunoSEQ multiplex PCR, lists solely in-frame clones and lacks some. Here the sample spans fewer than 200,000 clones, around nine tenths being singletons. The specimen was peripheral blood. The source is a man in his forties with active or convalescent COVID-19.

The CDR3 bases are TGTGCCAGCAGCTTAGTGGCGGGTCACGAGCAGTACTTC. Translation: CASSLVAGHEQYF. The J gene is TRBJ2-7, the V gene TRBV7-6, with D tentatively TRBD2 (5 bases). CDR3 length: 13 amino acids. CDR1 is SGHVS and CDR2 is FNYEAQ in the germline V gene. Trimming shortened V by 1 base and J by 5 bases, and 9 bases separated the two germline ends.